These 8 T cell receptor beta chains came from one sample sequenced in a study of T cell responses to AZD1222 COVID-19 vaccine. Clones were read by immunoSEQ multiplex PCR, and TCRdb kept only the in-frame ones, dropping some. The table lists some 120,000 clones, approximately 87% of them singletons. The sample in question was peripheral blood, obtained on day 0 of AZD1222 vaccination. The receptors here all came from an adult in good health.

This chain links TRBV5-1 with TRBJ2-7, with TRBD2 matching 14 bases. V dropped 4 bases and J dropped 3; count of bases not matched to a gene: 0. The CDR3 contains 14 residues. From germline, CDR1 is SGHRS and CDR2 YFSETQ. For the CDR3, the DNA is TGCGCCAGCAGCGGACTAGCGGGAGGCTACGAGCAGTACTTC. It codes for CASSGLAGGYEQYF.

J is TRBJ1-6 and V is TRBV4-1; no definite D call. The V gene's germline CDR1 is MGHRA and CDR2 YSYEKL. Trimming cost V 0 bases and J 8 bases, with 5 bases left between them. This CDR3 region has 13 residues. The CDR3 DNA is TGCGCCAGCAGCCAAGATGGGTATTCACCCCTCCACTTT. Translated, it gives CASSQDGYSPLHF.

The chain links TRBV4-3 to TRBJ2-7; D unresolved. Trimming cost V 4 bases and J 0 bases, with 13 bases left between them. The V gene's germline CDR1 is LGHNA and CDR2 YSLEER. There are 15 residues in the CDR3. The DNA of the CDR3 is TGCGCCAGCAGCCTCCTGCAAGGCGCCTCCTACGAGCAGTACTTC. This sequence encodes CASSLLQGASYEQYF.

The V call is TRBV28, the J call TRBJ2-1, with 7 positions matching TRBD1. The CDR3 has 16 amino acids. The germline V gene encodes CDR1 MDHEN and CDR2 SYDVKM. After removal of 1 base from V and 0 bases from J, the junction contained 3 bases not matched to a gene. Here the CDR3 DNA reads TGTGCCAGCAGTTTATCGGCAGGGGGCTCCTACAATGAGCAGTTCTTC. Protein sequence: CASSLSAGGSYNEQFF.

CDR3 DNA: TGCGCCAGCAGCTTGGACAGTGGCAATCAGCCCCAGCATTTT. This codes for CASSLDSGNQPQHF. The chain has TRBV5-1 and TRBJ1-5; D call uncertain. V lost 0 bases and J lost 2, with 6 bases in between. The CDR3 is 14 residues long. CDR1 SGHRS and CDR2 YFSETQ come from the germline V gene.

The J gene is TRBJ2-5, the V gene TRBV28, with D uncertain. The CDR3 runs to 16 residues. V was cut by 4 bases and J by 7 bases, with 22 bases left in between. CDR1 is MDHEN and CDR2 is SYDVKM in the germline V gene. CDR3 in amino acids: CASSSTLGPPIGTQYF. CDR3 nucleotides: TGTGCCAGCAGTTCTACCTTGGGCCCCCCCATCGGGACCCAGTACTTC.

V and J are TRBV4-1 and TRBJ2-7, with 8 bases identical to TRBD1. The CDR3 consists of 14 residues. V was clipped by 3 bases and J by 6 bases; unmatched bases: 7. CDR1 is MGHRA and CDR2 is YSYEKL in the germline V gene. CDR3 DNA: TGCGCCAGCAGCCAGACAGGGGCCCACCTCGAGCAGTACTTC. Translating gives CASSQTGAHLEQYF.

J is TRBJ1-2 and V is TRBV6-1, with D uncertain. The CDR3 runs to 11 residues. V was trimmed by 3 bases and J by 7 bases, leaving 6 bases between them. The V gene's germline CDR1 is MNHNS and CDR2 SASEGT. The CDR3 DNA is TGTGCCAGCAGTGACGGGTTTGGCTACACCTTC. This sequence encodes CASSDGFGYTF.